This T cell receptor beta chain is from a study of blood T cell repertoires in COVID-19. Study details: Nucleic acid was either cDNA or gDNA, and it came from T cells, B-cell-depleted T cells, or PBMCs.

Profiled with immunoSEQ multiplex PCR; TCRdb holds only in-frame clones, not every one. The profile shows some 120,000 clones, more than 75% of them singletons. The clonotype was recovered from a woman aged 60-70 years with acute or convalescent COVID-19. Sequenced: peripheral blood.

The chain's CDR3 is CASSKKGRGAGEQYV. CDR3 DNA sequence: TGTGCCAGCAGCAAAAAAGGACGTGGGGCAGGTGAGCAGTACGTC. The gene calls are TRBV21-1 and TRBJ2-7; the table's D call, TRBD1, has no DNA check behind it. TRBV21-1 is described as a pseudogene. The CDR3 has 15 amino acids.